The 2 T cell receptor beta chains reported below all come from one sample, sequenced in a study of OX40 agonist ivuxolimab in advanced cancers. The method was immunoSEQ multiplex PCR; TCRdb's version includes in-frame clones alone and lacks a portion of them. The table has tens of thousands of clones, about 87% seen once. The starting material was CD4+ or CD8+ T cells sorted from blood, obtained in a trial of the OX40 agonist ivuxolimab. The origin of the receptors is an adult with an advanced solid tumor such as melanoma, head and neck, liver or kidney cancer.

The chain carries TRBV6-1 and TRBJ1-1; 11 bases line up with TRBD1. V dropped 2 bases and J dropped 5; count of bases not matched to a gene: 10. The germline gives CDR1 MNHNS, CDR2 SASEGT. The CDR3 runs 17 residues. This CDR3 is CASSELPGTGGGTEAFF. The CDR3 DNA reads TGTGCCAGCAGTGAACTACCAGGGACAGGGGGAGGAACTGAAGCTTTCTTT.

The chain joins TRBV5-6 to TRBJ1-2; D not resolved. V shed 0 bases and J shed 0 bases, with 6 bases lying between them. Germline loops: CDR1 SGHDT, CDR2 YYEEEE. The CDR3 contains 14 residues. In DNA form, the CDR3 reads TGTGCCAGCAGCTTGGGCCGTCCTAACTATGGCTACACCTTC. Amino acids: CASSLGRPNYGYTF. Based on the CDR3 plus reference TRBV5-6 and TRBJ1-2, the full variable domain is DAGVTQSPTHLIKTRGQQVTLRCSPKSGHDTVSWYQQALGQGPQFIFQYYEEEERQRGNFPDRFSGHQFPNYSSELNVNALLLGDSALYLCASSLGRPNYGYTFGSGTRLTVV.